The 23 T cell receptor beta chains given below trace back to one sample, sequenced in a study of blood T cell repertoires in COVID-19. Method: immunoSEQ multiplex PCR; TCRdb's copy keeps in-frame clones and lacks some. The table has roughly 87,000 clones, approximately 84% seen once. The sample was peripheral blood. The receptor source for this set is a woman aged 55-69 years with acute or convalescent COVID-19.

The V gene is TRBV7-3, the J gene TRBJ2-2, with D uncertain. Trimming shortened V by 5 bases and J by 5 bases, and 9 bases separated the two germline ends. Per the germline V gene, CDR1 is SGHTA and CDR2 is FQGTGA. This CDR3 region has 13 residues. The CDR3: CASSPILTGELFF. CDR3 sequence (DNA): TGTGCCAGCAGCCCTATCTTGACCGGGGAGCTGTTTTTT.

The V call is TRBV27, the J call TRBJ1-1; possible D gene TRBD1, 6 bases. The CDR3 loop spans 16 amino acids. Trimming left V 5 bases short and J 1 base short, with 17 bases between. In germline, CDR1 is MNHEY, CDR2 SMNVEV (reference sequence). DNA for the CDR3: TGTGCCAGCAGTCCGACCGGACAGTTTCCGAACACTGAAGCTTTCTTT. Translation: CASSPTGQFPNTEAFF.

CDR3 in amino acids: CASRDHRGENTEAFF. The CDR3 region has the DNA TGTGCCAGCAGGGATCACAGGGGGGAGAACACTGAAGCTTTCTTT. The rearrangement joins TRBV6-6 to TRBJ1-1, with 8 bases fitting TRBD1. The CDR3 spans 15 residues. Losses at the gene ends were 6 bases for V and 1 base for J; bases not matched to a gene: 7. CDR1 MNHNY and CDR2 SVGAGI come from the germline V gene (reference sequence).

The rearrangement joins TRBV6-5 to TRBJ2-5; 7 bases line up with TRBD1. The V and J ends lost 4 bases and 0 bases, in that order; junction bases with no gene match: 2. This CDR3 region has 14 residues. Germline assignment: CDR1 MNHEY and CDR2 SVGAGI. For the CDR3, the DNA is TGTGCCAGCAGTTCGGGACAGAACCAAGAGACCCAGTACTTC. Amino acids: CASSSGQNQETQYF.

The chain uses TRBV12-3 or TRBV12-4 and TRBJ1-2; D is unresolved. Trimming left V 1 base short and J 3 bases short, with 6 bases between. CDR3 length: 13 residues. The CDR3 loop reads CASSLGPDYGYTF. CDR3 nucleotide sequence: TGTGCCAGCAGTTTAGGGCCAGACTATGGCTACACCTTC.

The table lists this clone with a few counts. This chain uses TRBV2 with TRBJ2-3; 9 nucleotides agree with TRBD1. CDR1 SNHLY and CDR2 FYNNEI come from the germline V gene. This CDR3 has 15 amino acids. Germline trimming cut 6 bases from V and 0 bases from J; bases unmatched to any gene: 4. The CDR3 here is CASSLDRGSTDTQYF. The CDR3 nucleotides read TGTGCCAGCAGCTTGGACAGGGGAAGCACAGATACGCAGTATTTT.

As DNA, the CDR3 is TGTGCCATCAGTGGGACAGGGGGCGGTGGAGGTGGCGAGCAGTACTTC. It encodes CAISGTGGGGGGEQYF. The chain carries TRBV10-3 and TRBJ2-7; 11 bases are shared with TRBD1. The CDR3 extends over 16 amino acids. Germline V gene sequence: CDR1 ENHRY, CDR2 SYGVKD. V lost 4 bases to trimming and J lost 6 bases; unmatched junction nucleotides: 11.

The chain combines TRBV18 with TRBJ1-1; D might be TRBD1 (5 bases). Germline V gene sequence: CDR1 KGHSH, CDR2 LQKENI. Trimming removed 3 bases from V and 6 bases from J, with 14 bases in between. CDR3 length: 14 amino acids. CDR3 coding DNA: TGTGCCAGCTCACCTACTGGGGGGTCCTCTGAAGCTTTCTTT. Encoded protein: CASSPTGGSSEAFF.

The CDR3, as DNA: TGTGCCTGGAGCCGGACAGGGGGATACGAGCAGTACTTC. Translation: CAWSRTGGYEQYF. The chain employs TRBV30 and TRBJ2-5; the match to TRBD1 covers 10 bases. The closer fit of TRBJ2-7 to the DNA end suggests the J call may be wrong. CDR3 length: 13 amino acids. Per germline, CDR1 GTSNPN and CDR2 SVGIG (reference sequence).

CDR3 DNA: TGCGCCAGCAGCCAGACATTAAGGCCCAATGAGCAGTTCTTC. It is translated as CASSQTLRPNEQFF. J is TRBJ2-1 and V is TRBV4-1; no firm D call. The V gene's germline CDR1 is MGHRA and CDR2 YSYEKL. V shed 3 bases and J shed 6 bases, with 12 bases lying between them. CDR3 length equals 14 residues.

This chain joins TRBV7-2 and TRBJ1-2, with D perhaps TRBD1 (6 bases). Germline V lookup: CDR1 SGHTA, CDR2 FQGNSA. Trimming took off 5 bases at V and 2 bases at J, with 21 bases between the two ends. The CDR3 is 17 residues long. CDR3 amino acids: CASSPTIGQSGNYGYTF. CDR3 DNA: TGTGCCAGCAGCCCAACGATAGGACAGTCTGGAAACTATGGCTACACCTTC.

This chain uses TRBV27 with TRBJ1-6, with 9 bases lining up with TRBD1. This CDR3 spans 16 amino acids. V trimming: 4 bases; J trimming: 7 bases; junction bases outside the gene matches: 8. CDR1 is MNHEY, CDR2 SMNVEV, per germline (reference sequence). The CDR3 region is CASSSGQGIGNSPLHF. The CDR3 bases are TGTGCCAGCAGTTCCGGACAGGGGATCGGGAATTCACCCCTCCACTTT.

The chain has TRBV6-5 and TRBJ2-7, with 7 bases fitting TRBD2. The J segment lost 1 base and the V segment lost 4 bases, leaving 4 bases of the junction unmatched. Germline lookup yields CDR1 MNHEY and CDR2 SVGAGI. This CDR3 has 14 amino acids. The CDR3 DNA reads TGTGCCAGCAGTTTGCAGCGGGGATCCTACGAGCAGTACTTC. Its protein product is CASSLQRGSYEQYF.

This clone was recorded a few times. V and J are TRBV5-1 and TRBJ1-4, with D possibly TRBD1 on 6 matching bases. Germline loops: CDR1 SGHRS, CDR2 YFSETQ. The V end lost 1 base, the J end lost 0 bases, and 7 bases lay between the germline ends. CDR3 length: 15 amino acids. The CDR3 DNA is TGCGCCAGCAGCTTGAACAGGGCAACTAATGAAAAACTGTTTTTT. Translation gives CASSLNRATNEKLFF. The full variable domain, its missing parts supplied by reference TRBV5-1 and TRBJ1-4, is KAGVTQTPRYLIKTRGQQVTLSCSPISGHRSVSWYQQTPGQGLQFLFEYFSETQRNKGNFPGRFSGRQFSNSRSEMNVSTLELGDSALYLCASSLNRATNEKLFFGSGTQLSVL.

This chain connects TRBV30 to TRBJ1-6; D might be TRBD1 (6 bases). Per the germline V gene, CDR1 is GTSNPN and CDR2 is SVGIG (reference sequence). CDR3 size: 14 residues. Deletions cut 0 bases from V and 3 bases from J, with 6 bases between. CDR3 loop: CAWSVGGYNSPLHF. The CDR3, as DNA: TGTGCCTGGAGTGTAGGGGGCTATAATTCACCCCTCCACTTT.

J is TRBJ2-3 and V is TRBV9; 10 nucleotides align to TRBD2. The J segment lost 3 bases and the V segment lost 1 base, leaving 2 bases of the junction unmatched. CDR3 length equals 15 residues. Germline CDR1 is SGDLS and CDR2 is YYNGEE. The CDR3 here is CASSVLAGGTDTQYF. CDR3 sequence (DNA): TGTGCCAGCAGCGTATTAGCGGGGGGAACAGATACGCAGTATTTT. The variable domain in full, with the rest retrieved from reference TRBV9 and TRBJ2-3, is DSGVTQTPKHLITATGQRVTLRCSPRSGDLSVYWYQQSLDQGLQFLIQYYNGEERAKGNILERFSAQQFPDLHSELNLSSLELGDSALYFCASSVLAGGTDTQYFGPGTRLTVL.

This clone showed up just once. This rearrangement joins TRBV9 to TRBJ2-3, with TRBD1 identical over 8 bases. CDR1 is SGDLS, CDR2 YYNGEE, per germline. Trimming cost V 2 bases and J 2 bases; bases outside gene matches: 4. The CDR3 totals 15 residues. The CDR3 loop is CASSVMTGDTDTQYF. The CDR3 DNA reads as TGTGCCAGCAGCGTGATGACAGGGGACACAGATACGCAGTATTTT.

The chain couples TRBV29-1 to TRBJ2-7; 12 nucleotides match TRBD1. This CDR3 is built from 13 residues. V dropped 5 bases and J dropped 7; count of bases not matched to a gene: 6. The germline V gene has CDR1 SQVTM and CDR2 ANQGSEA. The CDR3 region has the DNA TGCAGCGTTAACCGGGACAGGGGGCTTGAGCAGTACTTC. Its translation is CSVNRDRGLEQYF.

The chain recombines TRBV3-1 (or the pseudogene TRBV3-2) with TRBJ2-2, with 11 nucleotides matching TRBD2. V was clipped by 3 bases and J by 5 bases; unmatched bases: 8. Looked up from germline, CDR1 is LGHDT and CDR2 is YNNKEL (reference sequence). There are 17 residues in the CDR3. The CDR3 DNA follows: TGTGCCAGCAGCCAGAGCGCCGGGACTAGCGGAACCGGGGAGCTGTTTTTT. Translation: CASSQSAGTSGTGELFF.

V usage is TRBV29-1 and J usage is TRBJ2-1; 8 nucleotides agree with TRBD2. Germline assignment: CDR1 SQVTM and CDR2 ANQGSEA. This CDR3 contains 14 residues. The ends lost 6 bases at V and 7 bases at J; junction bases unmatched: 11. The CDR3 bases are TGCAGCGTATCGTCGGGGGGGTCGGGGAATGAGCAGTTCTTC. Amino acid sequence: CSVSSGGSGNEQFF.

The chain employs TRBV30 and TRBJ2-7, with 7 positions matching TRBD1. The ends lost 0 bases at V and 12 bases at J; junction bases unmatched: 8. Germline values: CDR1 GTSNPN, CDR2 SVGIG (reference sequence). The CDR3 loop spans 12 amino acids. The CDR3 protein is CAWSVGDSKPYF. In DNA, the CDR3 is TGTGCCTGGAGTGTGGGGGACAGCAAGCCGTACTTC.

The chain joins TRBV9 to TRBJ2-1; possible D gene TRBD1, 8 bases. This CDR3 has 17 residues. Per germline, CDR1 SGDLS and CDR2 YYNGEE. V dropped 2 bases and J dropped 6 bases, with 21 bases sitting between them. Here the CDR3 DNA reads TGTGCCAGCAGCGTGGGCGTAGGCAACAGGGGGGGCAATGAGCAGTTCTTC. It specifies CASSVGVGNRGGNEQFF.

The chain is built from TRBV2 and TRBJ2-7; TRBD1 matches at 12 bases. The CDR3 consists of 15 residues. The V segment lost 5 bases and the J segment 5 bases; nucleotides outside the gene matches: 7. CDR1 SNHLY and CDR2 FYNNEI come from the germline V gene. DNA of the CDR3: TGTGCCAGCAGTTCTCCGGGACAGGGGGCCAACGAGCAGTACTTC. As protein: CASSSPGQGANEQYF. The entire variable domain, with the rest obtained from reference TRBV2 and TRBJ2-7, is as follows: EPEVTQTPSHQVTQMGQEVILRCVPISNHLYFYWYRQILGQKVEFLVSFYNNEISEKSEIFDDQFSVERPDGSNFTLKIRSTKLEDSAMYFCASSSPGQGANEQYFGPGTRLTVT.